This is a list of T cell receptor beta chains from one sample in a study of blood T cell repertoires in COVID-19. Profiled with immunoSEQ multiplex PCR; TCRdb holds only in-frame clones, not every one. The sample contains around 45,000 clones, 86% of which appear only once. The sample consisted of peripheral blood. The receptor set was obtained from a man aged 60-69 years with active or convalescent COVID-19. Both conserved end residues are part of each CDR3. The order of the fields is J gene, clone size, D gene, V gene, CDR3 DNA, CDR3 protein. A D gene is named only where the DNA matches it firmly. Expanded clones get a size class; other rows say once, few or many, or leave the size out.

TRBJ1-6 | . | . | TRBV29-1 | TGCAGCGTTGGAGTAAAGAGCGATTCACCCCTCCACTTT | CSVGVKSDSPLHF
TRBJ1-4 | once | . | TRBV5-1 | TGCGCCAGCAGTCTTGGTTTCAGGGGTGGGGAAAAACTGTTTTTT | CASSLGFRGGEKLFF
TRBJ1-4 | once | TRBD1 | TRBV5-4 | TGTGCCAGCAGCTGGGGACAGGGAGGCGAGGAACTGTTTTTT | CASSWGQGGEELFF
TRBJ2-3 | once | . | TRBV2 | TGTGCCAGCAGTTTCTCCGGGAGCACAGATACGCAGTATTTT | CASSFSGSTDTQYF
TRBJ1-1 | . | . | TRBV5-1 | TGCGCCAGCAGCTTGGCAGAAAACACTGAAGCTTTCTTT | CASSLAENTEAFF
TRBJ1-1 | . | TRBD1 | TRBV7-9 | TGTGCCAGCAGGCCCGGGACAGAAACTGAAGCTTTCTTT | CASRPGTETEAFF
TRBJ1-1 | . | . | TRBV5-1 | TGCGCCAGCAGCTTGGAGGCGTATCGGGGGGACAAGAACACTGAAGCTTTCTTT | CASSLEAYRGDKNTEAFF
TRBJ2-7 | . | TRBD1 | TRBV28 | TGTGCCAGCCGGACAGGGGGCTACGAGCAGTACTTC | CASRTGGYEQYF
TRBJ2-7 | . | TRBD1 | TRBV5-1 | TGCGCCAGCAGCTTGGTGACAGGGGGCGCGTACGAGCAGTACTTC | CASSLVTGGAYEQYF
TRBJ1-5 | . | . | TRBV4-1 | TGCGCCAGCAGCCAAGAAATGAGGGTCAGGGGAGAATGGCCCCAGCATTTT | CASSQEMRVRGEWPQHF
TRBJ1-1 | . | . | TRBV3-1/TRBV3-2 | TGTGCCAGCAGCCAAGATCTTAGTGGGAACACTGAAGCTTTCTTT | CASSQDLSGNTEAFF
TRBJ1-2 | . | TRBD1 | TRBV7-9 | TGTGCCAGCAGCTTAGTATATAGCCCCGAGACAGGGGTTAACTATGGCTACACCTTC | CASSLVYSPETGVNYGYTF
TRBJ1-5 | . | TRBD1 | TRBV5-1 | TGCGCCAGCAGCTTTGGGACAGGCAATCAGCCCCAGCATTTT | CASSFGTGNQPQHF
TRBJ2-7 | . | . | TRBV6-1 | TGTGCCAGCAGTGAACGATCGCAGTCCTACGAGCAGTACTTC | CASSERSQSYEQYF
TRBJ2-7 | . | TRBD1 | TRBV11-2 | TGTGCCAGCAGCCATTCCGGGACAGGAGCCTCCTACGAGCAGTACTTC | CASSHSGTGASYEQYF
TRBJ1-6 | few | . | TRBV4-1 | TGCGCCAGCAGCCTACAAAGCTCCTATAATTCACCCCTCCACTTT | CASSLQSSYNSPLHF
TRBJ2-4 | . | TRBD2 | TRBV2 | TGTGCCAGCACCGGGGGGCGGGGGGCGAAAAACATTCAGTACTTC | CASTGGRGAKNIQYF
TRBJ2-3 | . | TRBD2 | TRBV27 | TGTGCCAGCAGACTAGCGGGTAACACAGATACGCAGTATTTT | CASRLAGNTDTQYF
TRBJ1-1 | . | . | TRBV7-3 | TGTGCCAGCAGCTTAGGGGGCAGCATGAACACTGAAGCTTTCTTT | CASSLGGSMNTEAFF
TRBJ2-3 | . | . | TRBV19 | TGTGCCAGTAGTATTTCTAGCAGTCCAGATACGCAGTATTTT | CASSISSSPDTQYF
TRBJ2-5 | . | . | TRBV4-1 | TGCGCCAGCAGCCAAGATGAAGGGGTACAAGAGACCCAGTACTTC | CASSQDEGVQETQYF
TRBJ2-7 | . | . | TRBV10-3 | TGTGCCATCAGCTCAGGACAGCGCGAGCAGTACTTC | CAISSGQREQYF
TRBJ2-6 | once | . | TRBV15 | TGTGCCACGGGCTACTCTGGGGCCAACGTCCTGACTTTC | CATGYSGANVLTF
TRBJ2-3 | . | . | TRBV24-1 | TGTGCCACCAGTGACTTCGTTGATACGCAGTATTTT | CATSDFVDTQYF
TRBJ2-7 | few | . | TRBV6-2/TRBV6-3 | TGTGCCAGCAGGCCTACATCCTCCTACGAGCAGTACTTC | CASRPTSSYEQYF
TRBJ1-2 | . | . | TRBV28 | TGTGCCAGCAGTTTTTGGGGCCTCGATAACTATGGCTACACCTTC | CASSFWGLDNYGYTF
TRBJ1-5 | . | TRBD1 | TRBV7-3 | TGTGCCAGCAGCCCTGAGGGACAGCTTAGCAATCAGCCCCAGCATTTT | CASSPEGQLSNQPQHF
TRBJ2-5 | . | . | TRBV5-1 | TGCGCCAGCAGCTTGGCCGGGAGTACACAAGAGACCCAGTACTTC | CASSLAGSTQETQYF
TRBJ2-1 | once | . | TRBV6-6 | TGTGCCAGCAGTTACAGAGACAGACACAATGAGCAGTTCTTC | CASSYRDRHNEQFF
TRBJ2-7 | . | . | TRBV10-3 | TGTGCCATCAGTGAAACAGGGATTCAGAAGCAGTACTTC | CAISETGIQKQYF
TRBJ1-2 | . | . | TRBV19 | TGTGCCAGTGGACTGAATTATGGCTACACCTTC | CASGLNYGYTF
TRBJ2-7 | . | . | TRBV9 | TGTGCCAGCAGCGTCACAGGGAGTCCCTACGAGCAGTACTTC | CASSVTGSPYEQYF
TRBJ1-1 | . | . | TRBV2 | TGTGCCAGCACCAGTTATGTCCAGACAGCTAACACTGAAGCTTTCTTT | CASTSYVQTANTEAFF
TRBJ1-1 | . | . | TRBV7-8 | TGTGCCAGCAGCCTCGGACGGGGGGATGAAGCTTTCTTT | CASSLGRGDEAFF
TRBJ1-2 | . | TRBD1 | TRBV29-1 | TGCAGCGCTGGGGGACAGGGGACTTTTGACTATGGCTACACCTTC | CSAGGQGTFDYGYTF
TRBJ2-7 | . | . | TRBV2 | TGTGCCAGCAGTGAACCAGGGGCCCTCCTCTACGAGCAGTACTTC | CASSEPGALLYEQYF
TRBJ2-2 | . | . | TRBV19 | TGTGCCACCTCGTTAGGGGCGCGGACCGGGGAGCTGTTTTTT | CATSLGARTGELFF
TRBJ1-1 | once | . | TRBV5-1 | TGCGCCAGCAGCGCGAACTCCCGGGACACTGAAGCTTTCTTT | CASSANSRDTEAFF
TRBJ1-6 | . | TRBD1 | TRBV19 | TGTGCCAGTGCGACAGGGACTTATAATTCACCCCTCCACTTT | CASATGTYNSPLHF
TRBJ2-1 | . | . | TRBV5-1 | TGCGCCAGCAGCTTGGGTATGGCGGGGCGAAGCAATGAGCAGTTCTTC | CASSLGMAGRSNEQFF
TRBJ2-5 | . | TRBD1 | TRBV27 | TGTGCCAGCAGTACAATATCCGGGACAGGACTTGTCAAAGAGACCCAGTACTTC | CASSTISGTGLVKETQYF